This is a list of T cell receptor beta chains from one sample in a study of blood T cell repertoires in COVID-19. TCRdb's table, derived via immunoSEQ multiplex PCR, lists solely in-frame clones and lacks some. The sample lists about 230,000 clones, approximately 85% seen once, with more than 4.5% in the top ten. The sequencing sample was made of peripheral blood. The receptor set was obtained from a man in his fifties or sixties with COVID-19, enrolled during active disease. Each CDR3 is given with its conserved first and last residue. The D gene is left open where the match is weak. Size is omitted from some rows. Given values are once, few, many or a class for expanded clones.

J gene | V gene | D gene | clone size | CDR3 DNA | CDR3 protein
TRBJ1-4 | TRBV10-2 | - | once | TGCGCCAGCAGTGAGCAGGGAGAAAAACTGTTTTTT | CASSEQGEKLFF
TRBJ2-3 | TRBV28 | TRBD2 | - | TGTGCCAGCAGTTTAGCGGGGGGGGGCACAGATACGCAGTATTTT | CASSLAGGGTDTQYF
TRBJ2-7 | TRBV5-1 | - | - | TGCGCCAGCAGTACAGGGGAGGCCTACGAGCAGTACTTC | CASSTGEAYEQYF
TRBJ1-1 | TRBV28 | - | - | TGTGCCAGCAGTTCCCTCGGGGGAGGGGGCACTGAAGCTTTCTTT | CASSSLGGGGTEAFF
TRBJ1-1 | TRBV30 | TRBD1 | - | TGTGCCGGGACCTACTCGGGACAGGCTACAACGAAAGCTTTCTTT | CAGTYSGQATTKAFF
TRBJ2-1 | TRBV15 | TRBD2 | once | TGTGCCACCAGCAGAGACCTAGCGGGGGTCTACAATGAGCAGTTCTTC | CATSRDLAGVYNEQFF
TRBJ2-7 | TRBV15 | TRBD2 | - | TGTGCCACCAGCAGAGCGGACAGCGGGGGGGGCGAGCAGTACTTC | CATSRADSGGGEQYF
TRBJ1-1 | TRBV7-2 | - | - | TGTGCCAGCAGCCTCGGTCGGGGGACGGTCGAAGCTTTCTTT | CASSLGRGTVEAFF
TRBJ2-7 | TRBV6-2/TRBV6-3 | - | - | TGTGCCAGCAGTTACGGTGAGGGATACGAGCAGTACTTC | CASSYGEGYEQYF
TRBJ2-3 | TRBV5-1 | - | once | TGCGCCAGCAGCTTGGGCGGGGTCAGCACAGATACGCAGTATTTT | CASSLGGVSTDTQYF
TRBJ1-2 | TRBV7-8 | TRBD1 | - | TGTGCCAGCAGCTCCGGGACAGGGGGCGGCTATGGCTACACCTTC | CASSSGTGGGYGYTF
TRBJ2-7 | TRBV6-5 | - | - | TGTGCCACTGGACTGCCGCCGGTGCAGTACTTC | CATGLPPVQYF
TRBJ1-4 | TRBV15 | - | once | TGTGCCACCAGCAGACAGGGGCATAATGAAAAACTGTTTTTT | CATSRQGHNEKLFF
TRBJ1-2 | TRBV11-1 | - | - | TGTGCCAGCAGCTTAGAAGGGCCAGGGAAATCTTATGGCTACACCTTC | CASSLEGPGKSYGYTF
TRBJ1-5 | TRBV19 | - | - | TGTGCCAGTAGGGCAGGGGTGAATCAGCCCCAGCATTTT | CASRAGVNQPQHF
TRBJ2-7 | TRBV2 | - | - | TGTGCCAGCAGTGTTGGACTTGCGTTCTCCTACGAGCAGTACTTC | CASSVGLAFSYEQYF
TRBJ2-7 | TRBV19 | TRBD1 | few | TGTGCCAGTAGTATAACCCCCGGGACAGCCCACGAGCAGTACTTC | CASSITPGTAHEQYF
TRBJ1-6 | TRBV7-2 | TRBD1 | - | TGTGCCAGCAGCCCCGGGACAGGGTCTAATTCACCCCTCCACTTT | CASSPGTGSNSPLHF
TRBJ1-1 | TRBV30 | TRBD1 | once | TGTGCCTGGAGTGTCTTAGGACAGGGGGAAACGGCGTCTGCTGAAGCTTTCTTT | CAWSVLGQGETASAEAFF
TRBJ2-1 | TRBV18 | TRBD1 | - | TGTGCCAGCTCACCCTATAATGGACAGGGTCTTGGTAATGAGCAGTTCTTC | CASSPYNGQGLGNEQFF
TRBJ1-6 | TRBV3-1/TRBV3-2 | - | - | TGTGCCAGCAGCCAAGTCTACGTGGAGAGTGGTTCACCCCTCCACTTT | CASSQVYVESGSPLHF
TRBJ2-7 | TRBV5-5 | TRBD2 | - | TGTGCCAGCACCGCGGGGGGCCTCTACGAGCAGTACTTC | CASTAGGLYEQYF
TRBJ1-1 | TRBV18 | TRBD1 | - | TGTGCCAGCTCACTCGATCAGACAGGGGCGGCCACTGAAGCTTTCTTT | CASSLDQTGAATEAFF
TRBJ2-7 | TRBV28 | TRBD2 | - | TGTGCCAGCAGCAGTATAGCGGGGGGGACCTACGAGCAGTACTTC | CASSSIAGGTYEQYF
TRBJ1-3 | TRBV2 | - | - | TGTGCCAGCAGTGAAGAGACAGGCTTCTTCGGAAACACCATATATTTT | CASSEETGFFGNTIYF
TRBJ2-7 | TRBV7-2 | TRBD1 | - | TGTGCCAGCAGCTTACTTGGACCGGGACAGGGGATGGACGAGCAGTACTTC | CASSLLGPGQGMDEQYF
TRBJ2-3 | TRBV3-1/TRBV3-2 | - | - | TGTGCCAGCAGCCAAGGCACGGGGATAGATACGCAGTATTTT | CASSQGTGIDTQYF
TRBJ1-6 | TRBV10-3 | - | once | TGTGCCATCAGTGAGCGGGGGGGGAATAATTCACCCCTCCACTTT | CAISERGGNNSPLHF
TRBJ2-3 | TRBV14 | - | - | TGTGCCAGCAATCCAGTCGGGAGAAGCACAGATACGCAGTATTTT | CASNPVGRSTDTQYF
TRBJ2-7 | TRBV30 | - | once | TGTGCCTGGAGTGGGCGGGCGGGGGCAACCTACGAGCAGTACTTC | CAWSGRAGATYEQYF
TRBJ2-5 | TRBV19 | TRBD1 | - | TGTGCCAGTAGTATCAGGACCGGGACAGTCCAAGAGACCCAGTACTTC | CASSIRTGTVQETQYF
TRBJ2-3 | TRBV4-2 | - | - | TGTGCCAGCAGCCGCGGGACTCACACAGATACGCAGTATTTT | CASSRGTHTDTQYF
TRBJ1-5 | TRBV30 | TRBD1 | once | TGTGCCTGGAGGGGACAGCCGAATCAGCCCCAGCATTTT | CAWRGQPNQPQHF
TRBJ1-1 | TRBV11-1 | - | - | TGTGCCAGCAGCTTTCGGGGAGGAAACACTGAAGCTTTCTTT | CASSFRGGNTEAFF
TRBJ1-1 | TRBV6-2/TRBV6-3 | - | - | TGTGCCAGCAGTACGGGGGTCTCTGAAGCTTTCTTT | CASSTGVSEAFF
TRBJ1-6 | TRBV4-1 | - | - | TGCGCCAGCAGCCAAGTGTCCGGGGGGCGAGGTTCACCCCTCCACTTT | CASSQVSGGRGSPLHF
TRBJ2-3 | TRBV11-1 | - | - | TGTGCCAGCAGCTTAGAATTAGCGGCCCCCGGAGATACGCAGTATTTT | CASSLELAAPGDTQYF
TRBJ1-2 | TRBV5-4 | - | once | TGTGCCACTGGTCCCCCGCGACAGACTAACTATGGCTACACCTTC | CATGPPRQTNYGYTF
TRBJ2-5 | TRBV5-4 | TRBD2 | - | TGTGCCAGCAGCTTTAGCGGGGGGGCCCTAAAAGAGACCCAGTACTTC | CASSFSGGALKETQYF
TRBJ1-1 | TRBV27 | - | - | TGTGCCAGCAGCTTCGGGGGGGTTCGCACTGAAGCTTTCTTT | CASSFGGVRTEAFF
TRBJ2-1 | TRBV18 | TRBD1 | - | TGTGCCAGCTCACCGAGACCGGGACAGCTCATTATTGAGCAGTTCTTC | CASSPRPGQLIIEQFF
TRBJ2-7 | TRBV7-9 | - | - | TGTGCCAGCAGCTTAGCGCCAGGGAAAAGCTCCGAGCAGTACTTC | CASSLAPGKSSEQYF
TRBJ2-3 | TRBV5-1 | TRBD2 | - | TGCGCCAGCAGCTTAGGTCCTAGCGGGGGGGCCTCTAGCACAGATACGCAGTATTTT | CASSLGPSGGASSTDTQYF
TRBJ2-7 | TRBV4-3 | TRBD1 | - | TGCGCCAGCAGCCAAGATGGGACAGGGATGGGGGGTTACGAGCAGTACTTC | CASSQDGTGMGGYEQYF
TRBJ2-3 | TRBV9 | TRBD2 | - | TGTGCCAGCAGCGTAGCTCCTAGCGGGGGAGAAGATACGCAGTATTTT | CASSVAPSGGEDTQYF
TRBJ2-7 | TRBV24-1 | - | few | TGTGCCACCAGCAGGCACCACGAGCAGTACTTC | CATSRHHEQYF
TRBJ2-3 | TRBV9 | - | - | TGTGCCAGCAGCGTTTTCGGGGGTAGCACAGATACGCAGTATTTT | CASSVFGGSTDTQYF
TRBJ2-1 | TRBV11-1 | TRBD2 | - | TGTGCCAGCAGCTTACTGCGGGGGGGCCGATACAATGAGCAGTTCTTC | CASSLLRGGRYNEQFF
TRBJ2-5 | TRBV7-9 | - | - | TGTGCCAGCAGCCCGGTTTGGGGCCCGGCTTGGTACTTC | CASSPVWGPAWYF
TRBJ2-5 | TRBV4-3 | TRBD2 | - | TGCGCCAGCAGCCAAGAACTGACTAGCGGGGGGGCGGAGACCCAGTACTTC | CASSQELTSGGAETQYF
TRBJ1-6 | TRBV6-6 | - | - | TGTGCCACGACCCCAGGCAATTCACCCCTCCACTTT | CATTPGNSPLHF
TRBJ1-1 | TRBV19 | - | - | TGTGCCAGTAGTATCGGACATATAGTGAACACTGAAGCTTTCTTT | CASSIGHIVNTEAFF
TRBJ2-5 | TRBV7-3 | - | - | TGTGCCAGCAGCACGACAGTAGAAGAGACCCAGTACTTC | CASSTTVEETQYF
TRBJ2-7 | TRBV6-5 | - | - | TGTGCCAGCAGTTACTCGCTCGGCTACGAGCAGTACTTC | CASSYSLGYEQYF
TRBJ1-2 | TRBV27 | - | once | TGTGCCAGCAGTTTATATTCCGGGGGAGGCTACACCTTC | CASSLYSGGGYTF
TRBJ1-1 | TRBV5-4 | TRBD1 | once | TGTGCCAGCAGCCCGACAGGGAGAGGGAACACTGAAGCTTTCTTT | CASSPTGRGNTEAFF